This T cell receptor beta chain stems from a study of T cell changes during pregnancy in multiple sclerosis. The assay was immunoSEQ multiplex PCR, and TCRdb's table has in-frame clones only and misses some. The repertoire holds approximately 100,000 clones, with just under 95% as singletons. Germline V gene lookup returns CDR1 LNHDA and CDR2 SQIVND (reference sequence). The length of the CDR3 is 14 residues. J lost 5 bases, V lost 5 bases, and 6 bases had no gene match. The sequencing here drew on peripheral blood, taken in the first trimester of pregnancy. This chain links TRBV19 with TRBJ2-5; 9 bases match TRBD2. This TCR was sampled from a female donor with multiple sclerosis, enrolled in a pregnancy study. The CDR3 protein is CASSPGLAGETQYF. Here the CDR3 DNA reads TGTGCCAGTAGTCCGGGACTAGCCGGGGAGACCCAGTACTTC.